This TCR beta chain was profiled in a study of CD8 T cells in ankylosing spondylitis. Whole-study findings and limits: Ankylosing spondylitis blood appeared to carry a characteristic TCR beta motif of several highly homologous variants. Matched ankylosing spondylitis synovial fluid reportedly showed significant enrichment of disease-linked clones.

The CDR3 length is 14 residues. The ends were cut back, 3 bases at V and 5 bases at J, with 9 bases in the middle. Germline loops: CDR1 SGDLS, CDR2 YYNGEE. Using its own MiXCR run on the 5' RACE reads, TCRdb lists one record per CDR3 protein. The sample has around 25,000 distinct CDR3 sequences, 2% to 3% seen once. This clonotype has ten or more counts. Its specificity is unknown. The sequence derives from a female donor with ankylosing spondylitis or in good health (not recorded which). The chain combines TRBV9 with TRBJ1-6; D is ambiguous. The material sequenced was blood, either unsorted or a sorted T cell fraction (not recorded which). This CDR3 is CASSEGTNNSPLHF. CDR3 nucleotides: TGTGCCAGCAGCGAGGGTACGAATAATTCACCCCTCCACTTT.